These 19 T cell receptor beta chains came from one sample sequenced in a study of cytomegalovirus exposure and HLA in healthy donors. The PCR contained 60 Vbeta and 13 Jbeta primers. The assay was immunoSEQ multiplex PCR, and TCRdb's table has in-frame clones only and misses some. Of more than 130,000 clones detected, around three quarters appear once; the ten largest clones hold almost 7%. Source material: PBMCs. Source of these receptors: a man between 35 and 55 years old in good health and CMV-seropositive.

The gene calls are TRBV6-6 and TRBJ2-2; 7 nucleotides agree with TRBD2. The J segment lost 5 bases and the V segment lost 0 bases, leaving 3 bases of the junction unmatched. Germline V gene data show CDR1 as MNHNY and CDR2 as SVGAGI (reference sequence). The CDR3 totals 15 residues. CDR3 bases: TGTGCCAGCAGTTACTCGGGGGGGGAAACCGGGGAGCTGTTTTTT. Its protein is CASSYSGGETGELFF.

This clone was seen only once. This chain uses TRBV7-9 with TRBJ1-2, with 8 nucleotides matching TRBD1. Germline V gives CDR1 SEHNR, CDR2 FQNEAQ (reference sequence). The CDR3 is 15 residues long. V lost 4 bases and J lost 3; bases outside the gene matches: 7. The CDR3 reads CASSSAWDRYYGYTF. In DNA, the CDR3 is TGTGCCAGCAGCTCTGCGTGGGACAGGTACTATGGCTACACCTTC.

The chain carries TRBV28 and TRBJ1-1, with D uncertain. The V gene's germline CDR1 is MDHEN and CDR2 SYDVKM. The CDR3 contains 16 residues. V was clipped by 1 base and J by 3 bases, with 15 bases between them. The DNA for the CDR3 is TGTGCCAGCAGTTTATACCCGGGAAGAGTTTACACTGAAGCTTTCTTT. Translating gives CASSLYPGRVYTEAFF.

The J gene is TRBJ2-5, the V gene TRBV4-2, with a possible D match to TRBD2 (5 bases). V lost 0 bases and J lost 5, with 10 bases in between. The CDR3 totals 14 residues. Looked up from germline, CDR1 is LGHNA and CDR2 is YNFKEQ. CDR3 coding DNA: TGTGCCAGCAGCCAAGATCTGGCGGGTGAGACCCAGTACTTC. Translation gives CASSQDLAGETQYF.

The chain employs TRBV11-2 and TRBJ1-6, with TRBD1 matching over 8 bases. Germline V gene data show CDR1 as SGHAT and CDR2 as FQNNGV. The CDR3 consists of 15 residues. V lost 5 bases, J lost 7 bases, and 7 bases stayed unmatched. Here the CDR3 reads CASSPQGAWNSPLHF. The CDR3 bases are TGTGCCAGCAGCCCCCAGGGGGCATGGAATTCACCCCTCCACTTT.

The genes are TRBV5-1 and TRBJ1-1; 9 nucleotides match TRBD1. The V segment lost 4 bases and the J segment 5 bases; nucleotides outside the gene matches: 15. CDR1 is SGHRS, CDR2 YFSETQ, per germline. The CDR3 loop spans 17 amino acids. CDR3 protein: CASSPGTGLLLETEAFF. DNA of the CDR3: TGCGCCAGCAGCCCCGGGACAGGGTTATTGTTAGAGACTGAAGCTTTCTTT.

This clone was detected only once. The CDR3 region is CASSPPNTSGNEQFF. The CDR3 DNA reads as TGTGCCAGCTCACCGCCGAACACTAGCGGCAATGAGCAGTTCTTC. This chain links TRBV18 with TRBJ2-1; 8 nucleotides agree with TRBD2. CDR1 is KGHSH and CDR2 is LQKENI in the germline V gene. V was clipped by 3 bases and J by 6 bases; unmatched bases: 7. CDR3 length equals 15 residues.

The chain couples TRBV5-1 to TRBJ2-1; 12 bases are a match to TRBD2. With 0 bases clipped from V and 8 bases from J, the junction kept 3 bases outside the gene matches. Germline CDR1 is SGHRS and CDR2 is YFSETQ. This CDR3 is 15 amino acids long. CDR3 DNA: TGCGCCAGCAGCTTGGTTGGACTAGCGGGGTATGAGCAGTTCTTC. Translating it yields CASSLVGLAGYEQFF. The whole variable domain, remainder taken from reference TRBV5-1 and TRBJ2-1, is KAGVTQTPRYLIKTRGQQVTLSCSPISGHRSVSWYQQTPGQGLQFLFEYFSETQRNKGNFPGRFSGRQFSNSRSEMNVSTLELGDSALYLCASSLVGLAGYEQFFGPGTRLTVL.

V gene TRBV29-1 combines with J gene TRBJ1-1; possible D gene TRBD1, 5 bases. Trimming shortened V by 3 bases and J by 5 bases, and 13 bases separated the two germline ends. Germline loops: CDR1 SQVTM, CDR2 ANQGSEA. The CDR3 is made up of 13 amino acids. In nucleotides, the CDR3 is TGCAGCGTTGAGCAGGGAGGGAGAACTGAAGCTTTCTTT. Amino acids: CSVEQGGRTEAFF.

This CDR3 reads CASSLGQGVGYTF. CDR3 nucleotide sequence: TGCGCCAGCAGCTTGGGACAGGGCGTTGGCTACACCTTC. This chain connects TRBV5-1 to TRBJ1-2; TRBD1 matches at 7 bases. The germline V gene encodes CDR1 SGHRS and CDR2 YFSETQ. This CDR3 spans 13 amino acids. V gave up 0 bases and J gave up 7 bases; unmatched junction bases: 3. Together with reference TRBV5-1 and TRBJ1-2, the CDR3 gives the full variable domain: KAGVTQTPRYLIKTRGQQVTLSCSPISGHRSVSWYQQTPGQGLQFLFEYFSETQRNKGNFPGRFSGRQFSNSRSEMNVSTLELGDSALYLCASSLGQGVGYTFGSGTRLTVV.

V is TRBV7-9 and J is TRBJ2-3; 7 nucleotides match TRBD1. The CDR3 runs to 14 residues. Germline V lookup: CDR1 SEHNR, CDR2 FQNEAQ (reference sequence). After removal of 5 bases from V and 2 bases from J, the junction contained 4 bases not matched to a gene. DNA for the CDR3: TGTGCCAGCAGCCCGGGACAGTACACAGATACGCAGTATTTT. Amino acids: CASSPGQYTDTQYF.

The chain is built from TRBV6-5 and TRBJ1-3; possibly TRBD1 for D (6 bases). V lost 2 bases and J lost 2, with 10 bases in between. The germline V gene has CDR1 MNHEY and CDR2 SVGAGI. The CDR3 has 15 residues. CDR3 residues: CASSYMAGAGNTIYF. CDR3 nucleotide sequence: TGTGCCAGCAGTTACATGGCAGGGGCTGGAAACACCATATATTTT.

CDR3 residues: CASSVTAGNTEAFF. The CDR3, as DNA: TGCGCCAGCAGCGTTACTGCGGGGAACACTGAAGCTTTCTTT. The rearrangement links TRBV5-1 to TRBJ1-1; D is ambiguous. The CDR3 sequence is 14 residues long. With 4 bases removed from V and 1 base from J, the gap between germline ends came to 11 bases. Germline CDR1 and CDR2: SGHRS and YFSETQ.

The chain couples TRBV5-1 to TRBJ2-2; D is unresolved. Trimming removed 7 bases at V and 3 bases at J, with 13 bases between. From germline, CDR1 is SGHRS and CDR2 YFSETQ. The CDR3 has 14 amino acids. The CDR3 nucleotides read TGCGCCAGCGGCTCCGACAAGTACACCGGGGAGCTGTTTTTT. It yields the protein CASGSDKYTGELFF.

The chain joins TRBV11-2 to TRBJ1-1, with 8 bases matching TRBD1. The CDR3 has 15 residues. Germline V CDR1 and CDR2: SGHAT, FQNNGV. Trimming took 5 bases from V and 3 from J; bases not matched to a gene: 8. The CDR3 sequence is CASSPNYRGDTEAFF. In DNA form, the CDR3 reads TGTGCCAGCAGCCCAAACTACAGGGGGGACACTGAAGCTTTCTTT.

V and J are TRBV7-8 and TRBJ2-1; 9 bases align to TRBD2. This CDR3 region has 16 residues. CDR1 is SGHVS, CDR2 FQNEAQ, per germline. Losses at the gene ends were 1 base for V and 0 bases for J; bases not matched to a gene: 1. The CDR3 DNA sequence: TGTGCCAGCAGCTTAGGGCGGGGGGGCTCCTACAATGAGCAGTTCTTC. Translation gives CASSLGRGGSYNEQFF.

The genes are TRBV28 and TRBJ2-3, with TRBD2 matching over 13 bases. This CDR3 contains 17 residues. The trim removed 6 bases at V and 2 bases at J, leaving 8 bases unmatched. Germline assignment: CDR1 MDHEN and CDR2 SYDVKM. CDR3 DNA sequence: TGTGCCAGCAGGGACTGGACTAGCGGGAGTTTCACAGATACGCAGTATTTT. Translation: CASRDWTSGSFTDTQYF.

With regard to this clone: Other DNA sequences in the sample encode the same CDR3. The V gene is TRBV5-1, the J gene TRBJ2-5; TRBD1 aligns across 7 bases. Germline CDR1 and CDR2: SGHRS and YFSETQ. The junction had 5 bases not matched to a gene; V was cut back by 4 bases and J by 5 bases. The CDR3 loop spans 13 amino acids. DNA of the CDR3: TGCGCCAGCAGCCTAGGGGGCGGGGAGACCCAGTACTTC. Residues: CASSLGGGETQYF.

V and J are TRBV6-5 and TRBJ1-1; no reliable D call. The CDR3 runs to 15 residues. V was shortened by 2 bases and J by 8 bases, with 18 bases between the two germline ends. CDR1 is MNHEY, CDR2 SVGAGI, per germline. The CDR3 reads CASSYTASKLWEAFF. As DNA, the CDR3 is TGTGCCAGCAGTTACACAGCATCCAAGCTTTGGGAAGCTTTCTTT.